The TCR beta chain described here comes from a study of T cell responses to AZD1222 COVID-19 vaccine. Findings of the study overall: After the peak T cell response, and only then, were repertoires sampled. Clonal diversity may have been underestimated in mostly white British donors. Targeting of unmutated variant regions was reportedly seen in nearly half of spike-specific TCRs.

Some clones are missing from TCRdb's copy, which holds only in-frame ones; the method was immunoSEQ multiplex PCR. The sample records about 140,000 clones, roughly 92% being singletons. The CDR3 consists of 16 residues. Germline loops: CDR1 SGHTA, CDR2 FQGTGA. The V gene lost 1 base and the J gene lost 6 bases, with 15 bases spanning the gap. A word on this clone: Its antigen is not identified.

Source: peripheral blood, taken 28 days after the second AZD1222 dose. The V and J genes are TRBV7-3 and TRBJ2-2; possibly TRBD2 for D (6 bases). The TCR comes from an adult who received the AZD1222 COVID-19 vaccine. CDR3 sequence reads: CASSLMAGSGAGELFF. CDR3 coding DNA: TGTGCCAGCAGCTTAATGGCCGGGAGTGGTGCCGGGGAGCTGTTTTTT.